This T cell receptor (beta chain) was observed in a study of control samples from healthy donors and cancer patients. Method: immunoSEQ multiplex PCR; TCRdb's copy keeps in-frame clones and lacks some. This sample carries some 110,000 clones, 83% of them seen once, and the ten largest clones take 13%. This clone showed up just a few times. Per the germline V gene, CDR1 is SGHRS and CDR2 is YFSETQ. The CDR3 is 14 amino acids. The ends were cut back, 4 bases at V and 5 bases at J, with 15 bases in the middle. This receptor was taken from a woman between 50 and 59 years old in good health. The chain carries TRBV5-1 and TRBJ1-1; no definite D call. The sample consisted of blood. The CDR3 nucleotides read TGCGCCAGCAGCCAATCACCACGAGGGACTGAAGCTTTCTTT. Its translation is CASSQSPRGTEAFF.